This TCR beta chain was captured by sequencing in a study of control samples from healthy donors and cancer patients. J gave up 8 bases and V 0 bases, and 5 bases lay outside the gene matches. The CDR3 is 14 amino acids. Germline values: CDR1 SGHDN, CDR2 FVKESK. This clone was found once. Profiling relied on immunoSEQ multiplex PCR, and the TCRdb table lists in-frame clones only, not all of them. This table holds under 65,000 clones, 80% to 95% found once. The sample consisted of PBMCs. The sequence was obtained from a man under 40 with colorectal cancer. V is TRBV14 and J is TRBJ1-2; 8 bases match TRBD1. CDR3 nucleotide sequence: TGTGCCAGCAGCCAAGATCAGGGGGCCCAAGGCTACACCTTC. Its protein product is CASSQDQGAQGYTF.